These 15 T cell receptor beta chains originate from one sample sequenced in a study of cytomegalovirus exposure and HLA in healthy donors. 60 Vbeta and 13 Jbeta primers were used in PCR. Assay: immunoSEQ multiplex PCR; the TCRdb copy retains only in-frame clones and omits some. The profile shows about 120,000 clones, 65% to 80% of them singletons. Sequenced material: PBMCs. These receptors came from a human donor in good health.

The chain has TRBV18 and TRBJ1-1; TRBD1 agrees at 7 bases. CDR1 KGHSH and CDR2 LQKENI come from the germline V gene. J lost 7 bases, V lost 6 bases, and 11 bases had no gene match. The CDR3 length is 14 residues. The CDR3 nucleotides are TGTGCCAGCTCCCTACGACAGGGAACATTTGAAGCTTTCTTT. It yields the protein CASSLRQGTFEAFF.

V and J are TRBV25-1 and TRBJ1-4; D is uncertain. The CDR3 is made up of 13 amino acids. Germline loops: CDR1 MGHDK, CDR2 SYGVNS. The V end lost 3 bases, the J end lost 4 bases, and 6 bases lay between the germline ends. In nucleotides, the CDR3 is TGTGCCAGCAGTGATAGAGATAATGAAAAACTGTTTTTT. This translates into CASSDRDNEKLFF.

The chain combines TRBV9 with TRBJ2-5; tentative D call: TRBD2 (7 bases). This CDR3 has 15 amino acids. With 2 bases removed from V and 5 bases from J, the gap between germline ends came to 16 bases. The germline CDR1 and CDR2 sequences are SGDLS and YYNGEE. The CDR3 region is CASSVPRGGEETQYF. CDR3 nucleotide sequence: TGTGCCAGCAGCGTCCCTAGGGGGGGCGAGGAGACCCAGTACTTC.

The chain couples TRBV4-2 to TRBJ1-1; tentatively, D is TRBD1 (6 bases). Looked up from germline, CDR1 is LGHNA and CDR2 is YNFKEQ. The CDR3 has 15 amino acids. The V end was cut by 3 bases, the J end by 7 bases, with 18 bases between. In nucleotides, the CDR3 is TGTGCCAGCAGCCAGCCAAAAAACCCGACAGGTGAAGCTTTCTTT. Translated, it gives CASSQPKNPTGEAFF.

The chain combines TRBV7-9 with TRBJ2-5, with D perhaps matching TRBD2 (6 bases). This CDR3 is 13 amino acids long. Germline V gives CDR1 SEHNR, CDR2 FQNEAQ (reference sequence). Trimming shortened V by 1 base and J by 6 bases, and 9 bases separated the two germline ends. The CDR3 is CASSLETRQTQYF. The DNA of the CDR3 is TGTGCCAGCAGCTTAGAGACTAGGCAGACCCAGTACTTC.

V is TRBV6-1 and J is TRBJ1-5; D may be TRBD1 (5 bases). This CDR3 is 15 amino acids long. Germline V gene sequence: CDR1 MNHNS, CDR2 SASEGT. Trimming took 2 bases from V and 1 from J, leaving 9 bases between them. As DNA, the CDR3 is TGTGCCAGCAGTGAAAGGGGTTTCAGCAATCAGCCCCAGCATTTT. It specifies CASSERGFSNQPQHF.

The chain recombines TRBV7-9 with TRBJ2-7, with 9 bases that match TRBD1. The ends lost 4 bases at V and 7 bases at J; junction bases unmatched: 14. This CDR3 contains 16 residues. The germline V gene has CDR1 SEHNR and CDR2 FQNEAQ (reference sequence). Written as DNA, the CDR3 is TGTGCCAGCAGCTGGGATCCGGGACAGGGAGATCGGGAGCAGTACTTC. Amino acids: CASSWDPGQGDREQYF.

The table lists this clone with a few counts. The CDR3 DNA follows: TGTGCCAGCAGCGGGCCGGGAACGTCCTTACGAAGTGACGAAGCTTTCTTT. Protein product: CASSGPGTSLRSDEAFF. V usage is TRBV13 and J usage is TRBJ1-1; the D is unclear. This CDR3 region has 17 residues. CDR1 and CDR2 from the germline V gene are PRHDT and FYEKMQ (reference sequence). V gave up 5 bases and J gave up 8 bases, with 27 bases separating them.

CDR3 protein: CASSLTSGPVYEQYF. Here the CDR3 DNA reads TGTGCCAGCAGCCTCACCAGCGGTCCAGTTTACGAGCAGTACTTC. V gene TRBV7-2 combines with J gene TRBJ2-5; tentative D call: TRBD2 (5 bases). The end of the DNA fits TRBJ2-7 better, so the J call may be wrong. The CDR3 sequence is 15 residues long. CDR1 is SGHTA, CDR2 FQGNSA, per germline.

The chain employs TRBV6-4 and TRBJ1-1, with no clear D. Trimming pared 3 bases from V and 1 base from J, leaving 21 bases between. This CDR3 comprises 18 residues. Germline loops: CDR1 MRHNA, CDR2 SNTAGT. CDR3 DNA sequence: TGTGCCAGCAGTGAATCGTGGGTCGGAACAGCGGAGAACACTGAAGCTTTCTTT. This encodes CASSESWVGTAENTEAFF.

The chain is built from TRBV28 and TRBJ1-1; no reliable D call. With 6 bases removed from V and 3 bases from J, the gap between germline ends came to 8 bases. CDR3 length: 12 amino acids. Germline CDR1 is MDHEN and CDR2 is SYDVKM. The CDR3, as DNA: TGTGCCAGCAGAGAACACCACACTGAAGCTTTCTTT. This encodes CASREHHTEAFF.

The rearrangement links TRBV2 to TRBJ2-5; possibly TRBD2 for D (5 bases). The better agreement between TRBJ2-7 and the DNA end casts doubt on the J call. The germline CDR1 and CDR2 sequences are SNHLY and FYNNEI. This CDR3 has 12 residues. The CDR3 DNA is TGTGCCAGCTGCGAAGGAGGCTACGAGCAGTACTTC. Its translation is CASCEGGYEQYF.

The rearrangement joins TRBV6-1 to TRBJ1-1; no clear D. Germline assignment: CDR1 MNHNS and CDR2 SASEGT. Trimming removed 7 bases at V and 2 bases at J, with 8 bases between. The CDR3 covers 12 residues. The CDR3 loop reads CASKRVNTEAFF. CDR3 sequence (DNA): TGTGCCAGCAAGAGAGTTAACACTGAAGCTTTCTTT.

The chain employs TRBV2 and TRBJ1-4; weak D call: TRBD1 (6 bases). Deletions cut 6 bases from V and 10 bases from J, with 18 bases between. Germline assignment: CDR1 SNHLY and CDR2 FYNNEI. The CDR3 covers 14 residues. The CDR3 sequence: CASRFTGNAGKLFF. The DNA for the CDR3 is TGTGCCAGCAGATTTACAGGGAATGCTGGAAAACTGTTTTTT.

The chain recombines TRBV2 with TRBJ2-7, with 9 bases identical to TRBD1. Germline CDR1 reads SNHLY; CDR2 reads FYNNEI. This CDR3 region has 16 residues. V was pared by 7 bases and J by 2 bases, with 12 bases of the junction left unmatched. CDR3 bases: TGTGCCAGCAAAGTGACGGGGACAGGGTTAACCTACGAGCAGTACTTC. Encoded protein: CASKVTGTGLTYEQYF.